Each of the 11 T cell receptor beta chains below was sequenced from the same sample in a study of T-cell memory formation after mild COVID-19. MiXCR was run by TCRdb on the 5' RACE reads, yielding one entry per CDR3 protein. The data show approximately 190,000 distinct CDR3 sequences, around 16% seen once. The sequenced sample consisted of PBMCs or a T cell subset sorted from them (not recorded which). These receptors all stem from an adult woman who had mild COVID-19 (a few samples of this study predate the infection). Cell type and time point are not known.

V and J are TRBV10-3 and TRBJ1-1, with D possibly matching TRBD1 (5 bases). The length of the CDR3 is 13 residues. V was pared by 5 bases and J by 2 bases, with 9 bases between. CDR1 ENHRY and CDR2 SYGVKD come from the germline V gene. As DNA, the CDR3 is TGTGCCATCAGTCGCACAGGAAACACTGAAGCTTTCTTT. Protein sequence: CAISRTGNTEAFF.

The V gene is TRBV9, the J gene TRBJ2-5, with a tentative D call TRBD2 (5 bases). The germline V and J ends were trimmed by 1 base and 5 bases, with 12 bases remaining between them. The germline gives CDR1 SGDLS, CDR2 YYNGEE. The CDR3 is 14 amino acids. In DNA, the CDR3 is TGTGCCAGCAGCGTATTCGGGGTGGGGGAGACCCAGTACTTC. This sequence encodes CASSVFGVGETQYF.

This clonotype was counted at least ten times. This rearrangement joins TRBV2 to TRBJ2-7; no clear D. V lost 5 bases, J lost 2 bases, and 7 bases lay in between. CDR3 length: 12 residues. Looked up from germline, CDR1 is SNHLY and CDR2 is FYNNEI. The CDR3 region has the DNA TGTGCCAGCAGTAAGCCCCCCTACGAGCAGTACTTC. Translated, it gives CASSKPPYEQYF.

This chain connects TRBV18 to TRBJ1-4; possible D gene TRBD1, 5 bases. Between the trimmed V and J ends, which lost 2 bases and 4 bases, there was a span of 8 bases. This CDR3 has 14 amino acids. Germline loops: CDR1 KGHSH, CDR2 LQKENI. The CDR3 DNA reads as TGTGCCAGCTCACCAGGGGCACGTAATGAAAAACTGTTTTTT. It codes for CASSPGARNEKLFF.

The chain combines TRBV12-5 with TRBJ1-4; maybe TRBD1 (6 bases). The CDR3 contains 15 residues. Trimming removed 7 bases at V and 2 bases at J, with 14 bases between. CDR1 and CDR2 from the germline V gene are LGHNT and FRNRAP. CDR3 nucleotides: TGTGCTAGTGACCCAGGGGAGCCTACTAATGAAAAACTGTTTTTT. Encoded protein: CASDPGEPTNEKLFF.

This clonotype showed up just a few times. The rearrangement links TRBV6-5 to TRBJ2-6; no definite D call. Germline CDR1 and CDR2: MNHEY and SVGAGI. The CDR3 is made up of 15 amino acids. Trimming stripped 6 bases from V and 0 bases from J, with 9 bases between. The CDR3 reads CASRTSGSGANVLTF. The CDR3 bases are TGTGCCAGCAGAACTTCGGGCTCTGGGGCCAACGTCCTGACTTTC.

This clonotype has ten or more counts. The rearrangement links TRBV12-3 or TRBV12-4 to TRBJ2-3; possible D gene TRBD2, 5 bases. This CDR3 region has 12 residues. Trimming removed 5 bases at V and 6 bases at J, with 9 bases between. The CDR3 nucleotides read TGTGCCAGCAGTGGTTGGAGGGATACGCAGTATTTT. Its translation is CASSGWRDTQYF.

This clonotype occurred once. This chain connects TRBV4-2 to TRBJ2-7; D is undetermined. This CDR3 region has 17 residues. With 1 base removed from V and 0 bases from J, the gap between germline ends came to 16 bases. Per germline, CDR1 LGHNA and CDR2 YNFKEQ. CDR3 in amino acids: CASSQGFSPINSYEQYF. DNA for the CDR3: TGTGCCAGCAGCCAAGGTTTTTCACCGATCAACTCCTACGAGCAGTACTTC.

This clonotype was seen only a few times. The chain links TRBV3-1 to TRBJ2-6, with a weak D call TRBD1 (6 bases). Germline-derived CDR1 and CDR2 are LGHDT and YNNKEL (reference sequence). V was trimmed by 9 bases and J by 4 bases, leaving 22 bases between them. The length of the CDR3 is 17 residues. CDR3 sequence (DNA): TGTGCCAGTTCACAGGGATGGGGAGCCTCCGGGGCCAACGTCCTGACTTTC. Encoded protein: CASSQGWGASGANVLTF.

The sample holds a few counts of this clonotype. The chain combines TRBV29-1 with TRBJ2-7; D may be TRBD2 (7 bases). V lost 4 bases and J 0 bases, leaving 13 bases between the germline ends. This CDR3 has 14 amino acids. Germline assignment: CDR1 SQVTM and CDR2 ANQGSEA. In DNA form, the CDR3 reads TGCAGCGTTGGGGGGGGGCTCCCCTCCTACGAGCAGTACTTC. Translation: CSVGGGLPSYEQYF.

This clonotype was seen a handful of times. This chain uses TRBV11-2 with TRBJ2-1; 12 bases align to TRBD2. The J segment lost 9 bases and the V segment lost 2 bases, leaving 5 bases of the junction unmatched. Germline V gene lookup returns CDR1 SGHAT and CDR2 FQNNGV. The CDR3 length is 15 residues. The CDR3 sequence is CASSLTGLAGTEQFF. The CDR3 DNA reads TGTGCCAGCAGCTTAACCGGACTAGCGGGAACTGAGCAGTTCTTC.